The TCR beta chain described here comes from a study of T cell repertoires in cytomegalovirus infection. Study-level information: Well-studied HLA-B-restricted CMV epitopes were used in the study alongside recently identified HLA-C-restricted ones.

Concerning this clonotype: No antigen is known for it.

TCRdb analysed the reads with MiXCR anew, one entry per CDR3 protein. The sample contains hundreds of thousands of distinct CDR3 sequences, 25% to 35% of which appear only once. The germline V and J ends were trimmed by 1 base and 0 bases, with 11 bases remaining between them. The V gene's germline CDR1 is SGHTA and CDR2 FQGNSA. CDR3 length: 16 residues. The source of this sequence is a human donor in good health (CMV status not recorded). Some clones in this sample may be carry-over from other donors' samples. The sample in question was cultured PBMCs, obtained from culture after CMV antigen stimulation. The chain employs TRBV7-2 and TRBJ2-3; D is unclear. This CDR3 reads CASSLVGSTSTDTQYF. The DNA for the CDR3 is TGTGCCAGCAGCTTAGTGGGCAGCACTAGCACAGATACGCAGTATTTT.